Listed below are T cell receptor beta chains from one sample, sequenced in a study of shared clonotypes between healthy human individuals. Produced via immunoSEQ multiplex PCR; TCRdb's table is partial and in-frame only. The sample carries more than 2 million clones, roughly 93% recorded once. The sample comprised naive CD8+ T cells from PBMCs. The receptors were gathered from a man between 18 and 35 years old in good health. Some clones in this sample may be carry-over from other donors' samples. Both conserved end residues are part of each CDR3. The D gene is left open where the match is weak. Size values are once, few and many counts, or a class for expanded clones, and some rows have none.

D,size,V,J,DNA,CDR3
NA,NA,TRBV7-3,TRBJ2-1,TGTGCCAGCAGCTTAAACAGGGCTCCCTACAATGAGCAGTTCTTC,CASSLNRAPYNEQFF
TRBD2,NA,TRBV9,TRBJ2-5,TGTGCCAGCAGCGGCAGCGGGATGAAGCGAGAGACCCAGTACTTC,CASSGSGMKRETQYF
TRBD1,few,TRBV28,TRBJ1-5,TGTGCCAGCAGTTCCCTTGGACAGGGTGGGCAGCCCCAGCATTTT,CASSSLGQGGQPQHF
NA,NA,TRBV9,TRBJ1-1,TGTGCCAGCAGTCCGGCTTCTGAAGCTTTCTTT,CASSPASEAFF
TRBD1,once,TRBV30,TRBJ2-1,TGTGCCTGGAGTGTAACCCAGACAGGGGGCAATGAGCAGTTCTTC,CAWSVTQTGGNEQFF
NA,NA,TRBV5-1,TRBJ2-7,TGCGCCAGCAGCTTGATCCCCGACACCACCTACGAGCAGTACTTC,CASSLIPDTTYEQYF
NA,NA,TRBV19,TRBJ1-1,TGTGCCAGTAGTCCTTACAGGGCGATGAACACTGAAGCTTTCTTT,CASSPYRAMNTEAFF
TRBD1,NA,TRBV6-1,TRBJ1-2,TGTGCCACCTCACAAAGGGGGACAGGGCCTGGCTACACCTTC,CATSQRGTGPGYTF
NA,NA,TRBV9,TRBJ1-5,TGTGCCAGCAGCGTAGGGATAGGGGGCAATCAGCCCCAGCATTTT,CASSVGIGGNQPQHF
NA,NA,TRBV4-3,TRBJ2-7,TGCGCCAGCAGCCAATCCGGGACGGGTACCTACGAGCAGTACTTC,CASSQSGTGTYEQYF
NA,once,TRBV4-1,TRBJ1-5,TGCGCCAGCAGCCAAAAAGGGAGGGGAGGCCAGCCCCAGCATTTT,CASSQKGRGGQPQHF
NA,NA,TRBV28,TRBJ1-4,TGTGCCAGCAGTTTTGGACTGGGGTATAATGAAAAACTGTTTTTT,CASSFGLGYNEKLFF
NA,NA,TRBV7-9,TRBJ2-2,TGTGCCAGCAGCTTAAGCACAGGGAGTACCGGGGAGCTGTTTTTT,CASSLSTGSTGELFF
TRBD1,NA,TRBV7-9,TRBJ1-2,TGTGCCAGCAGCCCCCGGGACAGAGAGAACTATGGCTACACCTTC,CASSPRDRENYGYTF
NA,NA,TRBV7-2,TRBJ2-2,TGTGCCAGCAGCTTATATCCACCGAACACCGGGGAGCTGTTTTTT,CASSLYPPNTGELFF
TRBD2,NA,TRBV4-2,TRBJ2-3,TGTGCCAGCACCCCGGGACTAGCGAGGATAGGCACCCTAGATACGCAGTATTTT,CASTPGLARIGTLDTQYF
TRBD2,NA,TRBV5-4,TRBJ2-1,TGTGCCAGCAGCTTTATCGGACTAGGACTAGCGGGAGGCAATGAGCAGTTCTTC,CASSFIGLGLAGGNEQFF
NA,NA,TRBV7-7,TRBJ2-7,TGTGCCAGCAGCTTTGGTCAGTCCTACGAGCAGTACTTC,CASSFGQSYEQYF
NA,NA,TRBV1,TRBJ2-3,TGCACCAGCAGCCAAGAACCGGCCAGCCGGGACCTAGCGGGAGGGACAGATACGCAGTATTTT,CTSSQEPASRDLAGGTDTQYF
TRBD2,NA,TRBV11-1,TRBJ2-1,TGTGCCAGCAGCTCCACCGGGGGGACTAGCGGGTACAATGAGCAGTTCTTC,CASSSTGGTSGYNEQFF
NA,NA,TRBV28,TRBJ2-7,TGTGCCAGCAGCCGAGGGGTGGCCGACGAGCAGTACTTC,CASSRGVADEQYF
TRBD1,NA,TRBV7-8,TRBJ2-7,TGTGCCAGCAGCTTAGCCCCTCCGACAGGGATAACCTACGAGCAGTACTTC,CASSLAPPTGITYEQYF
NA,NA,TRBV11-2,TRBJ1-2,TGTGCCAGCAGCTTATATGGACAGAAAGATGGCTACACCTTC,CASSLYGQKDGYTF
NA,NA,TRBV2,TRBJ2-2,TGTGCCAGCAGTGAAAGGCCGCCTTTGATTATTGGCACCGGGGAGCTGTTTTTT,CASSERPPLIIGTGELFF
NA,NA,TRBV4-3,TRBJ2-1,TGCGCCAGCAGCCAAGATTTCCCGACTTACAATGAGCAGTTCTTC,CASSQDFPTYNEQFF
NA,NA,TRBV19,TRBJ2-1,TGTGCCAGTAGTATAGGGTTTCGTCAGACTGAGCAGTTCTTC,CASSIGFRQTEQFF
TRBD1,NA,TRBV5-6,TRBJ2-7,TGTGCCAGCAGCCCAGGGGGCCACGAGCAGTACTTC,CASSPGGHEQYF
NA,NA,TRBV6-6,TRBJ1-5,TGTGCCAGCAGTTACCCCGCGGAGGGGAATCAGCCCCAGCATTTT,CASSYPAEGNQPQHF
NA,NA,TRBV27,TRBJ2-5,TGTGCCAGCAGTCCAGGGCCAACCTCACTAGAGACCCAGTACTTC,CASSPGPTSLETQYF
TRBD2,NA,TRBV28,TRBJ2-1,TGTGCCAGCAGTCTGTATTTGGGGGGGAATACTATGGACAATGAGCAGTTCTTC,CASSLYLGGNTMDNEQFF
TRBD1,NA,TRBV5-1,TRBJ2-7,TGCGCCAGCAGCATGACAGGGGGCTACTACGAGCAGTACTTC,CASSMTGGYYEQYF
NA,NA,TRBV4-1,TRBJ1-1,TGCGCCAGCAGCCAAAGGGACGTAAGACCTCGTAGTGAAGCTTTCTTT,CASSQRDVRPRSEAFF
NA,NA,TRBV11-2,TRBJ1-6,TGTGCCAGCAGCTTCGAAAGGGGCAGGGATTCCTATAATTCACCCCTCCACTTT,CASSFERGRDSYNSPLHF
NA,NA,TRBV30,TRBJ1-1,TGTGCCTGGAGTTCGACCGGGACCACTGAAGCTTTCTTT,CAWSSTGTTEAFF
TRBD1,NA,TRBV5-6,TRBJ1-3,TGTGCCACCCAGCGAGCGGGCGTCAGGGGGCATGGAAACACCATATATTTT,CATQRAGVRGHGNTIYF
NA,NA,TRBV10-3,TRBJ1-2,TGTGCCATCAGCGGGGGCGGTGGCTACACCTTC,CAISGGGGYTF
NA,NA,TRBV7-2,TRBJ2-3,TGTGCCAGCAGCTTAGGGGCAGGGAACACAGATACGCAGTATTTT,CASSLGAGNTDTQYF
NA,NA,TRBV6-1,TRBJ2-1,TGTGCCAGCAAGGCGGGACTCGGCTCCTACAATGAGCAGTTCTTC,CASKAGLGSYNEQFF
NA,NA,TRBV5-1,TRBJ2-7,TGCGCCAGCAGCTTCAGGGGCGCGGAGGGCTCCTACGAGCAGTACTTC,CASSFRGAEGSYEQYF
NA,NA,TRBV19,TRBJ2-6,TGTGCCAGTAGTCCCCTGACAGGATACCTATCTGGGGCCAACGTCCTGACTTTC,CASSPLTGYLSGANVLTF
TRBD2,NA,TRBV7-3,TRBJ2-3,TGTGCCAGCAGCTTGGGAATAGGGGCTAGCGGAGCATTCACAGATACGCAGTATTTT,CASSLGIGASGAFTDTQYF
TRBD1,NA,TRBV9,TRBJ2-1,TGTGCCAGCAGCGTAGGGACAGGGGGTTTCTACAATGAGCAGTTCTTC,CASSVGTGGFYNEQFF
NA,NA,TRBV27,TRBJ2-2,TGTGCCAGCAGTGAGGGCGGGGAGCTGTTTTTT,CASSEGGELFF
NA,NA,TRBV27,TRBJ2-3,TGTGCCAGCAGTTTGGGGTCGAGAGGGTCAGATACGCAGTATTTT,CASSLGSRGSDTQYF
NA,NA,TRBV5-5,TRBJ1-2,TGTGCCAGCAGCTTAAACGGGATCTATGGCTACACCTTC,CASSLNGIYGYTF
TRBD2,NA,TRBV7-2,TRBJ2-5,TGTGCCAGCAGCTCGCGGGAGCTAGGGGTAACCCAGTACTTC,CASSSRELGVTQYF
NA,NA,TRBV19,TRBJ1-2,TGTGCCAGTAGCCTTACAGGGTGGAATGGCTACACCTTC,CASSLTGWNGYTF
NA,NA,TRBV4-1,TRBJ2-1,TGCGCCAGCAGCCAAGATCCGCGGTCTTTATACAATGAGCAGTTCTTC,CASSQDPRSLYNEQFF
TRBD2,NA,TRBV9,TRBJ2-7,TGTGCCAGCAGCGCAGGGACTAGCAGCTTATACGAGCAGTACTTC,CASSAGTSSLYEQYF
TRBD1,NA,TRBV29-1,TRBJ2-2,TGCAGCGTCAAACTCCGGGACAGGGGGAACACCGGGGAGCTGTTTTTT,CSVKLRDRGNTGELFF
NA,NA,TRBV4-3,TRBJ1-2,TGCGCCAGCAGCCACAACTATGGCTACACCTTC,CASSHNYGYTF
TRBD2,NA,TRBV7-3,TRBJ2-3,TGTGCCAGCAGCTCAAAAGCGGGGGGCAACACAGATACGCAGTATTTT,CASSSKAGGNTDTQYF
NA,NA,TRBV27,TRBJ1-5,TGTGCCAGCAGTTCCGGGACTTCGGGACCCCAGCATTTT,CASSSGTSGPQHF
NA,NA,TRBV9,TRBJ2-2,TGTGCCAGCAGCGCCGGGGTGAGGGGCGCATTGACCGGGGAGCTGTTTTTT,CASSAGVRGALTGELFF
NA,NA,TRBV15,TRBJ1-1,TGTGCCACCAGCCCGCTACGACCGAACACTGAAGCTTTCTTT,CATSPLRPNTEAFF